The 13 T cell receptor beta chains reported below all come from one sample, sequenced in a study of T cells in women clearing cervical HPV infection. Using immunoSEQ multiplex PCR, the repertoire was profiled, and TCRdb retains in-frame clones only, with some absent. Recorded for this sample: around 28,000 clones. The specimen was blood buffy coat. These receptors were collected from a woman aged 18-70 years with a cervical HPV16 infection that either progressed to CIN3+ or cleared (not recorded which).

In terms of frequency, this clone is medium-sized. The DNA ends 3 residues before the CDR3 does, and the rest of the CDR3 is filled in from the germline J gene. The chain has TRBV7-8 and TRBJ2-3; 7 nucleotides match TRBD2. The CDR3 covers 14 residues. V shed 5 bases, J shed 3 bases, and the junction held 5 bases outside the gene matches. Germline CDR1 reads SGHVS; CDR2 reads FQNEAQ. CDR3 DNA, as far as it was read: TGTGCCAGCAGCCCCCAGCGGGGAACAGATACG. Translated: CASSPQRGTDT. The entire CDR3 is CASSPQRGTDTQYF.

Turning to this clone: The read gets to within 3 residues of the CDR3 end, and the germline J gene fills in the rest. The chain combines TRBV5-4 with TRBJ1-4, with D maybe TRBD1 (6 bases). The V end was cut by 5 bases, the J end by 4 bases, with 12 bases between. CDR1 and CDR2 (germline): SGHNT, YYREEE (reference sequence). The CDR3 totals 14 residues. The CDR3 loop reads CASSIGQRNEKLFF. The covered CDR3 bases are TGTGCCAGCAGTATAGGACAGCGTAATGAAAAA.

As to this clone: Read coverage stops 3 residues before the CDR3 terminus; the germline J gene supplies the remainder. J is TRBJ2-5 and V is TRBV9; TRBD1 aligns across 8 bases. Losses at the gene ends were 6 bases for V and 4 bases for J; bases not matched to a gene: 17. This CDR3 spans 17 amino acids. Germline CDR1 reads SGDLS; CDR2 reads YYNGEE. CDR3 protein: CASTPPPTGVLRETQYF. Partial CDR3 DNA: TGTGCCAGCACTCCCCCCCCGACAGGGGTGCTTCGAGAGACC.

Comments on this clone: The read ends 3 residues shy of where the CDR3 ends; the end is completed using the germline J gene. The rearrangement uses TRBV7-8 and TRBJ2-7; 7 bases align to TRBD2. Per the germline V gene, CDR1 is SGHVS and CDR2 is FQNEAQ. CDR3 length: 14 amino acids. The junction had 3 bases not matched to a gene; V was cut back by 1 base and J by 3 bases. CDR3 DNA, as far as it was read: TGTGCCAGCAGCTTAGGTCGGGGGGTCTACGAG. Its translation: CASSLGRGVYE. The entire CDR3 reads CASSLGRGVYEQYF. Combining the CDR3 with reference TRBV7-8 and TRBJ2-7 gives the whole variable domain GAGVSQSPRYKVAKRGQDVALRCDPISGHVSLFWYQQALGQGPEFLTYFQNEAQLDKSGLPSDRFFAERPEGSVSTLKIQRTQQEDSAVYLCASSLGRGVYEQYFGPGTRLTVT.

On this clone: The observed sequence ends 3 residues before the CDR3 terminus, with the missing tail filled in from the germline J gene. The chain has TRBV5-1 and TRBJ2-1, with 8 bases fitting TRBD2. Trimming removed 3 bases from V and 0 bases from J; junction bases left unmatched: 5. Germline loops: CDR1 SGHRS, CDR2 YFSETQ. CDR3 length equals 16 residues. CDR3 region: CASSSGGGFSYNEQFF. The sequenced part of the CDR3 DNA is TGCGCCAGCAGCTCGGGCGGGGGGTTCTCCTACAATGAG.

On this clone: With the read ending 3 residues before the CDR3 end, the germline J gene is used to fill in that end. The chain joins TRBV7-2 to TRBJ2-3; 9 nucleotides agree with TRBD2. J was trimmed by 3 bases and V by 0 bases; bases with no gene match: 1. Germline-derived CDR1 and CDR2 are SGHTA and FQGNSA. The CDR3 spans 15 residues. CDR3 region: CASSLASGRTDTQYF. The part of the CDR3 DNA that was read is TGTGCCAGCAGCTTAGCTAGCGGGAGAACAGATACG. Full variable domain (outside the CDR3, taken from reference TRBV7-2 and TRBJ2-3): GAGVSQSPSNKVTEKGKDVELRCDPISGHTALYWYRQSLGQGLEFLIYFQGNSAPDKSGLPSDRFSAERTGGSVSTLTIQRTQQEDSAVYLCASSLASGRTDTQYFGPGTRLTVL.

This clone is identified as medium-sized from frequency. The sequence runs out 3 residues before the end of the CDR3; the remainder is reconstructed from the germline J gene. The chain has TRBV5-6 and TRBJ2-1; D call uncertain. Trimming pared 3 bases from V and 4 bases from J, leaving 2 bases between. CDR3 size: 11 residues. Per germline, CDR1 SGHDT and CDR2 YYEEEE. The covered CDR3 bases are TGTGCCAGCAGCTCATACAATGAG. This encodes CASSSYNE. The full CDR3 protein reads CASSSYNEQFF.

Turning to this clone: The missing CDR3 end, 3 residues past where the read stops, is filled in from the germline J gene. The J gene is TRBJ1-1, the V gene TRBV5-1; a possible D gene is TRBD1 (5 bases). The V end was cut by 0 bases, the J end by 5 bases, with 11 bases between. CDR3 size: 14 residues. Germline values: CDR1 SGHRS, CDR2 YFSETQ. The CDR3 spells CASSLAPGQTEAFF. The part of the CDR3 DNA that was read is TGCGCCAGCAGCTTGGCCCCAGGGCAAACTGAA.

A word on this clone: Read data end 3 residues before the CDR3 end; the end is taken from the germline J gene. V usage is TRBV20-1 and J usage is TRBJ2-1; weak D call: TRBD2 (5 bases). There are 14 residues in the CDR3. Trimming took 6 bases from V and 4 from J, leaving 16 bases between them. Germline loops: CDR1 DFQATT, CDR2 SNEGSKA (reference sequence). Partial CDR3 DNA: TGCAGTGCACCCTTGCCAGAGGGTTACAATGAG. Translated: CSAPLPEGYNE. The full CDR3 sequence reads CSAPLPEGYNEQFF.

As regards this clone: The read ends 3 residues before the CDR3 terminus; that terminus is restored from the germline J gene. V is TRBV14 and J is TRBJ1-2, with no clear D. In germline, CDR1 is SGHDN, CDR2 FVKESK. This CDR3 region has 17 residues. The covered CDR3 bases are TGTGCCAGCAGCCAGAGAAGGGCTAGCGGGGTTGGAGAGACC. It yields the protein CASSQRRASGVGET. The whole CDR3 is CASSQRRASGVGETYTF.

Comment on this clone: The read ends 3 residues before the CDR3 terminus; that terminus is restored from the germline J gene. The chain recombines TRBV30 with TRBJ2-1; possible D gene TRBD2, 6 bases. Germline V gives CDR1 GTSNPN, CDR2 SVGIG (reference sequence). CDR3 length: 12 residues. Trimming took 0 bases from V and 8 from J, leaving 8 bases between them. Partial CDR3 DNA: TGTGCCTGGAGTGTCGGAGGGGATGAG. It yields the protein CAWSVGGDE. The CDR3, in full, reads CAWSVGGDEQFF. The complete variable domain, with remaining parts taken from reference TRBV30 and TRBJ2-1, reads SQTIHQWPATLVQPVGSPLSLECTVEGTSNPNLYWYRQAAGRGLQLLFYSVGIGQISSEVPQNLSASRPQDRQFILSSKKLLLSDSGFYLCAWSVGGDEQFFGPGTRLTVL.

Regarding this clone: The sequence runs out 3 residues before the end of the CDR3; the remainder is reconstructed from the germline J gene. The same CDR3 can be traced to other DNA sequences in this sample. J is TRBJ1-3 and V is TRBV5-5; TRBD1 is a possible D gene (6 bases). Per the germline V gene, CDR1 is SGHKS and CDR2 is YYEKEE (reference sequence). The CDR3 length is 15 residues. V lost 3 bases to trimming and J lost 0 bases, with 10 bases between them. The sequenced CDR3 bases are TGTGCCAGCAGCTCGACAGGCTACTCTGGAAACACC. Translation gives CASSSTGYSGNT. The whole CDR3 sequence reads CASSSTGYSGNTIYF. Using reference TRBV5-5 and TRBJ1-3 for the parts outside the CDR3, the full variable domain is DAGVTQSPTHLIKTRGQQVTLRCSPISGHKSVSWYQQVLGQGPQFIFQYYEKEERGRGNFPDRFSARQFPNYSSELNVNALLLGDSALYLCASSSTGYSGNTIYFGEGSWLTVV.

Concerning this clone: The CDR3 goes on 3 residues after the read ends, and that part is filled in from the germline J gene. The V gene is TRBV18, the J gene TRBJ2-1; 9 nucleotides match TRBD1. The junction had 10 bases not matched to a gene; V was cut back by 3 bases and J by 4 bases. The germline gives CDR1 KGHSH, CDR2 LQKENI. The CDR3 extends over 17 amino acids. This CDR3 is CASSPPPGTGKYNEQFF. The CDR3 DNA, read in part, is TGTGCCAGCTCACCGCCACCTGGGACAGGGAAATACAATGAG.